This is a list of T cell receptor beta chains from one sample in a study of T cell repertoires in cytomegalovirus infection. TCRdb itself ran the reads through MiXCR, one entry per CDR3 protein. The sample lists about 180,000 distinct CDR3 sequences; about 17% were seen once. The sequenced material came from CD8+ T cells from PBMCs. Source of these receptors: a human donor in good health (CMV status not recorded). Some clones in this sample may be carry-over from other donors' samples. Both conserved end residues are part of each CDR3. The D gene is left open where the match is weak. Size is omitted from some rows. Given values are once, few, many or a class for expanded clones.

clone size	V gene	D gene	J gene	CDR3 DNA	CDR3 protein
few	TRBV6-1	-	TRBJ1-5	TGTGCCAGCAGTGGCGACGTACAGCCCCAGCATTTT	CASSGDVQPQHF
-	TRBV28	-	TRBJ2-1	TGTGCCAGCAGTTTATCACTCCACAATGAGCAGTTCTTC	CASSLSLHNEQFF
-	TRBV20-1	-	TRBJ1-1	TGCAGTGCCCAGGGGAGGGGTGGTACTGAAGCTTTCTTT	CSAQGRGGTEAFF
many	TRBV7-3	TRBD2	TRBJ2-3	TGTGCCAGCAGCCACCTTGGAGTAGCGGGGGCCAGCACAGATACGCAGTATTTT	CASSHLGVAGASTDTQYF
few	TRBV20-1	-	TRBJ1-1	TGCAGTGCTACTCCCGCGCAAGGGGTTAGCACTGAAGCTTTCTTT	CSATPAQGVSTEAFF
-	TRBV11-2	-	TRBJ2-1	TGTGCCAGCAGGTTTGGGGGTTTGGATGAGCAGTTCTTC	CASRFGGLDEQFF
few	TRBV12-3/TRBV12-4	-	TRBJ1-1	TGTGCCAGCAGCTACATGAGCATGAACACTGAAGCTTTCTTT	CASSYMSMNTEAFF
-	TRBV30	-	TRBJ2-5	TGTGCCTGGGTAGCGGCCCCGGGGGTGGAGACCCAGTACTTC	CAWVAAPGVETQYF
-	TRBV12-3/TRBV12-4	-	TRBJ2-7	TGTGCCAGCAGTGGTGGGGCAGGGCAGACCTACGAGCAGTACTTC	CASSGGAGQTYEQYF
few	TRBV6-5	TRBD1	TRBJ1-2	TGTGCCAGAAGTTACGTCCCCGGGACAGGGGCTGGCTACACCTTC	CARSYVPGTGAGYTF
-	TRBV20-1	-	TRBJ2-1	TGCAGTGCTAGGGCTACGACAGGCCAGTGGGGCGAGCAGTTCTTC	CSARATTGQWGEQFF
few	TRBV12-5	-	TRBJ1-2	TGTGCTAGTGGTTTGCCAAGCCCGGGGGGCGGCTACACCTTC	CASGLPSPGGGYTF
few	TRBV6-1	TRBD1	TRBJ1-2	TGTGCCAGCAGTTCGGGACAGATTCTCTATGGCTACACCTTC	CASSSGQILYGYTF
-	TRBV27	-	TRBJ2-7	TGTGCCAGCCGTGCCGGACAGACAGTCTCCTACGAGCAGTACTTC	CASRAGQTVSYEQYF
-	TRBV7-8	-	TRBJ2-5	TGTGCCAGCAGCCCCCGCAGGGGTCTTTCAGAGACCCAGTACTTC	CASSPRRGLSETQYF
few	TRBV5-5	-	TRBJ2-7	TGTGCCAGCAGCTTAACAGTAGGTCGCTACGAGCAGTACTTC	CASSLTVGRYEQYF
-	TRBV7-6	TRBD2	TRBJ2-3	TGTGCCAGCAGCTTAGCCGGGGGGGACACAGATACGCAGTATTTT	CASSLAGGDTDTQYF
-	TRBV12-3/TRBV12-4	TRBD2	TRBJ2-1	TGTGCCAGCTATTTGGGGGGGGGCAATGAGCAGTTCTTC	CASYLGGGNEQFF
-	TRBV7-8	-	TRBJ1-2	TGTGCCAGCAGCTTAGCGTATGTGGCAGAGGATAATGGCTACACCTTC	CASSLAYVAEDNGYTF
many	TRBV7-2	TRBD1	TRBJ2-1	TGTGCCAGCAGCTTGACAGGGGGGTTCGCTGAGCAGTTCTTC	CASSLTGGFAEQFF
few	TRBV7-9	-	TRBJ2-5	TGTGCCAGCAGCTCTTTGGGACCTCGGGAGACCCAGTACTTC	CASSSLGPRETQYF
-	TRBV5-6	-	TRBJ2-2	TGTGCCAGCAGCACCGGGCCGGTCGCCGAGGAGCTGTTTTTT	CASSTGPVAEELFF
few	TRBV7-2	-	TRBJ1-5	TGTGCCAGCAGCCCCCGGGGGGGATGGAGTCAGCCCCAGCATTTT	CASSPRGGWSQPQHF
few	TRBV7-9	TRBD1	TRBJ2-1	TGTGCCAGCAGCTCGGGACAGAACAATGAGCAGTTCTTC	CASSSGQNNEQFF
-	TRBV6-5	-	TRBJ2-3	TGTGCCAGCAGTTGGGCTCGAGGGGCAGCAGATACGCAGTATTTT	CASSWARGAADTQYF
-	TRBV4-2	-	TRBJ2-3	TGTGCCAGCAGCCAAGAGGGGCTTTGGGGTTCGGATACGCAGTATTTT	CASSQEGLWGSDTQYF
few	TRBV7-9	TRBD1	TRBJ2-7	TGTGCCAGCAGCGGGCGGGACAGGGCCTACGAGCAGTACTTC	CASSGRDRAYEQYF
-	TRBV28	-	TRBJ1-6	TGTGCCAGCAGTTCCCCTCATGCTTGGGGGCGCGGTAATTCACCCCTCCACTTT	CASSSPHAWGRGNSPLHF
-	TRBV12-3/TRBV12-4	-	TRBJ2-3	TGTGCCAGCAGTTCACCCACAGATACGCAGTATTTT	CASSSPTDTQYF
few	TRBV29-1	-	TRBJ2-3	TGCAGCGTTGACCATGGTCTGGAAAGGGCGGATACGCAGTATTTT	CSVDHGLERADTQYF
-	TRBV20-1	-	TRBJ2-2	TGCAGTGCTAGAGATTTCGGGGAAGAGGAGCTGTTTTTT	CSARDFGEEELFF
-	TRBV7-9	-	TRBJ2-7	TGTGCCAGCAGCTTAGCGAGTGCAGGGGCCGACTCCTACGAGCAGTACTTC	CASSLASAGADSYEQYF
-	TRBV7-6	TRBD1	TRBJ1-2	TGTGCCAGCAGCCATGGGGGACAGCTTGGCTACACCTTC	CASSHGGQLGYTF
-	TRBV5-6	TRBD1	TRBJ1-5	TGTGCCAGCAGTTCCGGGACAGGGCCAAATCAGCCCCAGCATTTT	CASSSGTGPNQPQHF
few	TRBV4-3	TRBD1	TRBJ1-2	TGCGCCAGCAGCCAAGAGTTACAGGGGGCGGGAGTCTATGGCTACACCTTC	CASSQELQGAGVYGYTF
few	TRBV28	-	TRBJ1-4	TGTGCCAGCAGTTTCGCCCTCCGGGTTTATAATGAAAAACTGTTTTTT	CASSFALRVYNEKLFF
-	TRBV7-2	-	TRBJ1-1	TGTGCCAGCAGCTCCCCGGGGGATAAGTACACTGAAGCTTTCTTT	CASSSPGDKYTEAFF
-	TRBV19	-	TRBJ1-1	TGTGCCAGTAGCCCGAGGAGGTTGTCCCGGGGGAACACTGAAGCTTTCTTT	CASSPRRLSRGNTEAFF
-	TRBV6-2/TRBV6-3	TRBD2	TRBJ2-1	TGTGCCAGCAGTTACCGGGGGACTAGCGGCTATGAGCAGTTCTTC	CASSYRGTSGYEQFF
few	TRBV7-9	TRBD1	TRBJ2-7	TGTGCCAGCAGCTTACCGGACGGACAGGGCCCCTACGAGCAGTACTTC	CASSLPDGQGPYEQYF
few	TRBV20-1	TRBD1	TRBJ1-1	TGCAGTGCTAGAGATAGCGGACAGGGTTTGTTCGACACTGAAGCTTTCTTT	CSARDSGQGLFDTEAFF
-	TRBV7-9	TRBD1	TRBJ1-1	TGTGCCAGCAGCTCACGACAGGGCCCCAACAAGGGAGCTTTCTTT	CASSSRQGPNKGAFF
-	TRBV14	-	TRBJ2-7	TGTGCCAGCAGCTCCCACGGGGACAATCCCAGGCGCGAGCAGTACTTC	CASSSHGDNPRREQYF
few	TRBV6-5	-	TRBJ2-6	TGTGCCAGCAACCGAGGGGCAGAAGAAGTCCTCTCTGGGGCCAACGTCCTGACTTTC	CASNRGAEEVLSGANVLTF
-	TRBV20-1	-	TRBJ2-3	TGCAGTGCTAGAGTGACGTCGTTCAGCACAGATACGCAGTACTTT	CSARVTSFSTDTQYF
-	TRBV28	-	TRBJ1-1	TGTGCCAGCCGTGGTCCCGGGGACACTGAAGCTTTCTTT	CASRGPGDTEAFF
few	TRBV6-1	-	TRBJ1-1	TGTGCCAGCAGTGAATTTCGGGGGAGGAACACTGAAGCTTTCTTT	CASSEFRGRNTEAFF
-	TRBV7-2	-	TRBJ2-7	TGTGCCAGCAGTTCGGCCTTTATGGGCTCCTACGAGCAGTACTTC	CASSSAFMGSYEQYF
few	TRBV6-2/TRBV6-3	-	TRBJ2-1	TGTGCCAGCAGTTACCCGCTCGAGGGTAGCTCCTACAATGAGCAGTTCTTC	CASSYPLEGSSYNEQFF
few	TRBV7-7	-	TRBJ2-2	TGTGCCAGCAGCCCCCCAGGGTATAGCGGGGAGCTGTTTTTT	CASSPPGYSGELFF
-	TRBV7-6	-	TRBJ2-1	TGTGCCAGCAGTCAAACGGACAGCTCCTACAATGAGCAGTTCTTC	CASSQTDSSYNEQFF
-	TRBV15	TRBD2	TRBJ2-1	TGTGCCACCAGCAGAGAAAGAACTGTCGTAGCGGGGGGAAATGAGCAGTTCTTC	CATSRERTVVAGGNEQFF